This T cell receptor beta chain is from a study of OX40 agonist ivuxolimab in advanced cancers. Only in-frame clones appear in the TCRdb table, and some are missing; sequencing was by immunoSEQ multiplex PCR. The profile shows tens of thousands of clones, roughly 90% of them singletons. This CDR3 spans 14 amino acids. The germline CDR1 and CDR2 sequences are SNHLY and FYNNEI. V dropped 11 bases and J dropped 9 bases, with 23 bases sitting between them. This chain uses TRBV2 with TRBJ2-1; possible D gene TRBD2, 5 bases. Sequencing was performed on CD4+ or CD8+ T cells sorted from blood, taken in a trial of the OX40 agonist ivuxolimab. This receptor was obtained from an adult with an advanced solid tumor such as melanoma, head and neck, liver or kidney cancer. The CDR3 protein is CAAKPGSGDFEQFF. CDR3 nucleotide sequence: TGTGCCGCGAAACCCGGGTCCGGGGATTTTGAGCAGTTCTTC.